The clone carrying this T cell receptor (beta chain) was detected once. The trim removed 7 bases at V and 4 bases at J, leaving 16 bases unmatched. The length of the CDR3 is 17 residues. In germline, CDR1 is SGHVS, CDR2 FQNEAQ. The data are from a study of blood T cell repertoires in COVID-19. Clinical history reported by participants formed the basis on which cohorts were assigned. Profiling relied on immunoSEQ multiplex PCR, and the TCRdb table lists in-frame clones only, not all of them. The sample contains about 200,000 clones, roughly three quarters of which appear only once. The chain employs TRBV7-8 and TRBJ1-2, with 9 bases that match TRBD1. Sequencing input: PBMCs or T cells enriched from blood (not recorded which). The receptor was isolated from a woman between 45 and 60 years old with acute COVID-19. The CDR3 coding sequence is TGTGCCAGCACCGCCTTAGGGGAAACAGGGGGCATCTATGGCTACACCTTC. Protein: CASTALGETGGIYGYTF.